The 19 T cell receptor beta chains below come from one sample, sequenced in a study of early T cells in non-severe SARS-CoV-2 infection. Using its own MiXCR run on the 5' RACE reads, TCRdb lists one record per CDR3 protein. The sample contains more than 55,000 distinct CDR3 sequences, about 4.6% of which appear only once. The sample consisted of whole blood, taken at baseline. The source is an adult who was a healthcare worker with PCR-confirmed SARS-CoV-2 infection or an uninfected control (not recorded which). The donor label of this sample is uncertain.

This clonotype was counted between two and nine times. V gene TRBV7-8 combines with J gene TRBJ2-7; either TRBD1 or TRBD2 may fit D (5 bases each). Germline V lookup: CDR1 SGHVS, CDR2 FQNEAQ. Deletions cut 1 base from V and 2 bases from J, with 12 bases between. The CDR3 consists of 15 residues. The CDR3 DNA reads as TGTGCCAGCAGCTTAGGGGACCCTACAGCCTACGAGCAGTACTTC. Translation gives CASSLGDPTAYEQYF.

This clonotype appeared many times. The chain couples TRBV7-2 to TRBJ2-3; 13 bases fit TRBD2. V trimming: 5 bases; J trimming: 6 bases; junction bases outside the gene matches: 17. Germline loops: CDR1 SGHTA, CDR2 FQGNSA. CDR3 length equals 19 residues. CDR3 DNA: TGTGCCAGCAGCCCGCCTATAGTACTAGCGGGGGGGCCGGTGGATACGCAGTATTTT. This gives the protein CASSPPIVLAGGPVDTQYF.

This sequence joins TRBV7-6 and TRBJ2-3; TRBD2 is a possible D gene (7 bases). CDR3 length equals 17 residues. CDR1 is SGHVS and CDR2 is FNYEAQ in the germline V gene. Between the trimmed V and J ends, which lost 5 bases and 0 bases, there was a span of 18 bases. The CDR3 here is CASSHLLGGASTDTQYF. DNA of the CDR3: TGTGCCAGCAGCCACCTCCTGGGGGGGGCTAGCACAGATACGCAGTATTTT.

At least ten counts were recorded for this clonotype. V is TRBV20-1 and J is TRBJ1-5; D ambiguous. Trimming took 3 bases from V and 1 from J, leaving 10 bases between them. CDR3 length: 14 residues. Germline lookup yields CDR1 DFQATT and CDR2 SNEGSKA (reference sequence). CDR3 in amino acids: CSASRGGSNQPQHF. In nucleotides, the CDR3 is TGCAGTGCTAGTCGGGGTGGCAGCAATCAGCCCCAGCATTTT.

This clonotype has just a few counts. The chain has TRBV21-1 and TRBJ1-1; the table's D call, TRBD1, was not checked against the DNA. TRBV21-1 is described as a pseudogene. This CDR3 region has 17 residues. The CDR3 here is CASSKGGTAHLNTEAFF. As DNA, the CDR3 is TGTGCCAGCAGCAAAGGGGGGACAGCCCACTTAAACACTGAAGCTTTCTTT.

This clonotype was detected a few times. The CDR3 sequence is CASSFEGATSYNEQFF. The CDR3 coding sequence is TGTGCCAGCAGCTTTGAAGGGGCAACCTCCTACAATGAGCAGTTCTTC. The V gene is TRBV7-9, the J gene TRBJ2-1, with a weak D call TRBD1 (5 bases). Germline V gene lookup returns CDR1 SEHNR and CDR2 FQNEAQ (reference sequence). The CDR3 is 16 residues long. Trimming stripped 3 bases from V and 0 bases from J, with 12 bases between.

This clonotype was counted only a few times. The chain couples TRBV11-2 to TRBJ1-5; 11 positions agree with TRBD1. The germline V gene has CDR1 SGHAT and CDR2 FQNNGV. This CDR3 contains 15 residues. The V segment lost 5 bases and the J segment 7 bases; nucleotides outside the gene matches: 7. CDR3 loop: CASSPGQGAWQPQHF. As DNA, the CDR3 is TGTGCCAGCAGCCCAGGACAGGGGGCTTGGCAGCCCCAGCATTTT.

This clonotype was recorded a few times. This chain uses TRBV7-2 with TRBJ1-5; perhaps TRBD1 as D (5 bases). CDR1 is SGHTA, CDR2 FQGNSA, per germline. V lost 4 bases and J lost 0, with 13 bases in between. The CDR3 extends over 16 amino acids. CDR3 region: CASSSLRDYSNQPQHF. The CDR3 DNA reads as TGTGCCAGCAGCTCCCTCAGGGACTATAGCAATCAGCCCCAGCATTTT. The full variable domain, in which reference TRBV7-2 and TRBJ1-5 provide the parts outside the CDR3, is GAGVSQSPSNKVTEKGKDVELRCDPISGHTALYWYRQSLGQGLEFLIYFQGNSAPDKSGLPSDRFSAERTGGSVSTLTIQRTQQEDSAVYLCASSSLRDYSNQPQHFGDGTRLSIL.

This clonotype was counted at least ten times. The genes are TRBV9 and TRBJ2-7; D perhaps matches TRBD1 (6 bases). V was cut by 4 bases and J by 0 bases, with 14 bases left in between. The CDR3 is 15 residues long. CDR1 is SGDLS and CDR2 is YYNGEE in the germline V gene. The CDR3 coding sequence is TGTGCCAGCAGCCCCAGAGGACAGCTCTCCTACGAGCAGTACTTC. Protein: CASSPRGQLSYEQYF. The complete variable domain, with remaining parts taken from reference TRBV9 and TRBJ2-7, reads DSGVTQTPKHLITATGQRVTLRCSPRSGDLSVYWYQQSLDQGLQFLIQYYNGEERAKGNILERFSAQQFPDLHSELNLSSLELGDSALYFCASSPRGQLSYEQYFGPGTRLTVT.

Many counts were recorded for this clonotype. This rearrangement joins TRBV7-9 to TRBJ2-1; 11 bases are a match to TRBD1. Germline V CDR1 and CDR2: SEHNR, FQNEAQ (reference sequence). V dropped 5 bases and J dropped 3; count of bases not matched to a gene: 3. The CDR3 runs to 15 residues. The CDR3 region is CASSGQGADYNEQFF. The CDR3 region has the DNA TGTGCCAGCAGCGGACAGGGGGCCGACTACAATGAGCAGTTCTTC.

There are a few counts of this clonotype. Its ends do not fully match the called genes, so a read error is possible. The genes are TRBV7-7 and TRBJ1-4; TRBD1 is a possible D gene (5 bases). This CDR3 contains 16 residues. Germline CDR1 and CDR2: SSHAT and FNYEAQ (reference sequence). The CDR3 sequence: CASSLGQGGSNEKLFF. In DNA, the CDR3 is TGTGCTAGCAGCTTAGGTCAGGGCGGATCTAATGAAAAACTGTTTTTT.

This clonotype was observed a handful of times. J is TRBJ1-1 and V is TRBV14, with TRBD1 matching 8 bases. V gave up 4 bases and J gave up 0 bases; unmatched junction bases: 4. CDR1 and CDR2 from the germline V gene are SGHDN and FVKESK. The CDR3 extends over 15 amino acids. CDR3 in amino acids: CASSLTRGLNTEAFF. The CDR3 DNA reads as TGTGCCAGCAGCCTAACCAGGGGGCTGAACACTGAAGCTTTCTTT.

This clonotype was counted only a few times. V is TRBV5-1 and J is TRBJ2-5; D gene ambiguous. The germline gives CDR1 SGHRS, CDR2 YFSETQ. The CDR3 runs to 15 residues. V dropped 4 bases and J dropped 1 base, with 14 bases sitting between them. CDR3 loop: CASSEAGYLQETQYF. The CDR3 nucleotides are TGCGCCAGCAGCGAAGCAGGATATCTCCAAGAGACCCAGTACTTC. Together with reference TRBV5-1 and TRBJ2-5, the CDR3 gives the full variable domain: KAGVTQTPRYLIKTRGQQVTLSCSPISGHRSVSWYQQTPGQGLQFLFEYFSETQRNKGNFPGRFSGRQFSNSRSEMNVSTLELGDSALYLCASSEAGYLQETQYFGPGTRLLVL.

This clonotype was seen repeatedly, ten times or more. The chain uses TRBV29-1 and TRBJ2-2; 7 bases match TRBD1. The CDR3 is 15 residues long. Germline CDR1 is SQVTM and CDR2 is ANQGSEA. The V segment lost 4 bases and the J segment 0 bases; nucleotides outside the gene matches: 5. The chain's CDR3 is CSVVGDSSNTGELFF. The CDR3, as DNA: TGCAGCGTTGTGGGGGACAGCTCGAACACCGGGGAGCTGTTTTTT.

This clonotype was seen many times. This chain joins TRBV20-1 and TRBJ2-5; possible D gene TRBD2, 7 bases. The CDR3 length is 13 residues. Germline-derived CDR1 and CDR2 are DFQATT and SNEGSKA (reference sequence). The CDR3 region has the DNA TGCATGGCGGGACGGGGGGCCCGAGAGACCCAGTACTTC. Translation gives CMAGRGARETQYF.

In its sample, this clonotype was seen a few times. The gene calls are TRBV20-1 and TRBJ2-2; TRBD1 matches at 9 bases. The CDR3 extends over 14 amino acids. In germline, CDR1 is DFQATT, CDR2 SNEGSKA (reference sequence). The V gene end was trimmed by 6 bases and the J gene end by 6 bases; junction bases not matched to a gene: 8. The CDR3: CSALRTGAAGELFF. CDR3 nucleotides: TGCAGTGCGCTACGGACAGGGGCTGCCGGGGAGCTGTTTTTT.

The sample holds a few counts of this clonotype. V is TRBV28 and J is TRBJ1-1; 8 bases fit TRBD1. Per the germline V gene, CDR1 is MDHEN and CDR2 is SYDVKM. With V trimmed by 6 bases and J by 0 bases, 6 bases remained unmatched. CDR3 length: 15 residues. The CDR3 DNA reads TGTGCCAGCAGCTTAAACAGGGGGTTGAACACTGAAGCTTTCTTT. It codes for CASSLNRGLNTEAFF.

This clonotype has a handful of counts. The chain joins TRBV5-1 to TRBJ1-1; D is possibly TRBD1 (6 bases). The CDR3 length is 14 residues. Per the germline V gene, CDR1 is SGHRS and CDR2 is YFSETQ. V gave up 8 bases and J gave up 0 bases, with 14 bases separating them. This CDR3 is CASKDSLMNTEAFF. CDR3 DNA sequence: TGCGCCAGTAAGGACAGCCTGATGAACACTGAAGCTTTCTTT.

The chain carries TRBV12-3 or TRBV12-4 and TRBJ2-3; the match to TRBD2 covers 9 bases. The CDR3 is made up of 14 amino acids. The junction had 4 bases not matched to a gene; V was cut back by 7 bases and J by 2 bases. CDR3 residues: CASKGGGATDTQYF. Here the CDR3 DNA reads TGTGCCAGCAAAGGCGGGGGGGCCACAGATACGCAGTATTTT.